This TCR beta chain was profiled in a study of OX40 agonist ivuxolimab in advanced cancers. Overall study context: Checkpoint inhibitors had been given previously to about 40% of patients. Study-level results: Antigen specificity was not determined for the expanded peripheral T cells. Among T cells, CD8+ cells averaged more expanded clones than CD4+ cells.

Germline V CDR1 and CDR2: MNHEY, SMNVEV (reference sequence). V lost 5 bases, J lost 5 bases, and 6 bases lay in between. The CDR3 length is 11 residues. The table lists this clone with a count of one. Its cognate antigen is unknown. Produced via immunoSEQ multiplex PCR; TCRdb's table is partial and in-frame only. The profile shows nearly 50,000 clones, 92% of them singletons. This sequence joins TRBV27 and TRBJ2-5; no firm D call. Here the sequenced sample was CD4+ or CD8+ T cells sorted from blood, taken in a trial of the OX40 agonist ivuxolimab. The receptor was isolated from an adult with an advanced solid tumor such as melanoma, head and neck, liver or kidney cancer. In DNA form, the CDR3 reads TGTGCCAGCAGTAGAACGGAGACCCAGTACTTC. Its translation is CASSRTETQYF.